These 6 T cell receptor beta chains came from one sample sequenced in a study of early T cells in non-severe SARS-CoV-2 infection (dated by TCRdb to the early 2020s). Library preparation employed 5' RACE. TCRdb lists the instrument as NextSeq 500. In-frame beta chains were kept once TCRdb had trimmed the public reads at Q25 with fastp and called clones with MiXCR. Rows are combined by CDR3 protein, so each entry shows the most common genes and DNA. Counted in this sample were 100,000 to 130,000 distinct CDR3 sequences; roughly 11% of them appeared once. Of the sample, more than 6.5% falls within the top ten clones. Sequencing was carried out using whole blood. Receptors originate from an adult who was a healthcare worker with PCR-confirmed SARS-CoV-2 infection or an uninfected control (not recorded which).

This clonotype was observed a handful of times. The chain is built from TRBV18 and TRBJ1-5; the D is unclear. The CDR3 loop spans 14 amino acids. Trimming removed 1 base at V and 2 bases at J, with 6 bases between. Germline V lookup: CDR1 KGHSH, CDR2 LQKENI. CDR3 sequence (DNA): TGTGCCAGCTCACCACAGGGAGGCAATCAGCCCCAGCATTTT. Its translation: CASSPQGGNQPQHF.

A few counts support this clonotype. The rearrangement joins TRBV6-1 to TRBJ1-5; D remains ambiguous. With 6 bases removed from V and 12 bases from J, the gap between germline ends came to 24 bases. Germline V lookup: CDR1 MNHNS, CDR2 SASEGT. The CDR3 length is 15 residues. The CDR3 nucleotides are TGTGCCAGCAGAGCACTGACACCCGAAAGAAGTGACCAGCATTTT. Translated: CASRALTPERSDQHF.

This clonotype appeared a few times. The V and J genes are TRBV7-3 and TRBJ2-5, with D possibly being TRBD2 (5 bases). V was cut by 2 bases and J by 5 bases, with 9 bases left in between. Germline-derived CDR1 and CDR2 are SGHTA and FQGTGA. The CDR3 runs 13 residues. CDR3 bases: TGTGCCAGCAGCTTAGGACTGTCGGAGACCCAGTACTTC. Its translation is CASSLGLSETQYF.

In this sample, this clonotype turned up many times. The rearrangement links TRBV28 to TRBJ2-2; D is unresolved. CDR3 length: 14 residues. Trimming stripped 6 bases from V and 5 bases from J, with 13 bases between. CDR1 and CDR2 from the germline V gene are MDHEN and SYDVKM. The CDR3 DNA follows: TGTGCCAGCAGCCTTTGGGCGGTGACCGGGGAGCTGTTTTTT. It codes for CASSLWAVTGELFF.

The table lists this clonotype with many counts. The chain links TRBV3-1 to TRBJ2-3; 7 nucleotides line up with TRBD2. CDR1 is LGHDT, CDR2 YNNKEL, per germline (reference sequence). There are 15 residues in the CDR3. Trimming cost V 5 bases and J 4 bases; bases outside gene matches: 9. CDR3: CASSSGLIPSDTQYF. CDR3 nucleotides: TGTGCCAGCAGCTCGGGACTAATACCCTCAGATACGCAGTATTTT.

V gene TRBV20-1 combines with J gene TRBJ2-2; 7 bases match TRBD1. V gave up 4 bases and J gave up 4 bases; unmatched junction bases: 9. The CDR3 runs to 15 residues. Germline CDR1 DFQATT, CDR2 SNEGSKA (reference sequence). The CDR3: CSAKKGQSPTGELFF. DNA of the CDR3: TGCAGTGCTAAAAAGGGACAGAGCCCCACCGGGGAGCTGTTTTTT.